A single sample is the source of the 9 T cell receptor beta chains below, sequenced in a study of beta chain features in type 1 diabetes. Study conclusions and caveats: Type 1 diabetes patients had moderately but significantly shorter TCRB CDR3s in all four CD4+ subsets.

These TCRs' antigens remain unknown. The isolated RNA, all of it, was reverse transcribed, so expressed TCRB transcripts were what got sequenced. This table comes from immunoSEQ multiplex PCR, and its TCRdb copy is limited to in-frame clones, with some not included. The sample includes approximately 250,000 clones, around 9.9% of them seen just once. Sequences were obtained from naive CD4+ T cells from blood. These receptors all stem from a young man with type 1 diabetes.

The rearrangement links TRBV6-5 to TRBJ1-3; no firm D call. The CDR3 sequence is 15 residues long. The germline CDR1 and CDR2 sequences are MNHEY and SVGAGI. Trimming left V 0 bases short and J 0 bases short, with 6 bases between. CDR3 DNA: TGTGCCAGCAGTTACTCGGGGAGCTCTGGAAACACCATATATTTT. This sequence encodes CASSYSGSSGNTIYF.

V usage is TRBV30 and J usage is TRBJ1-2; 8 bases map to TRBD1. V lost 1 base to trimming and J lost 5 bases; unmatched junction nucleotides: 15. The CDR3 length is 17 residues. Germline V gene data show CDR1 as GTSNPN and CDR2 as SVGIG (reference sequence). CDR3: CAWSERLDRGRGYGYTF. The CDR3 DNA reads as TGTGCCTGGAGTGAACGACTCGACAGGGGACGAGGATATGGCTACACCTTC. The complete variable domain, with remaining parts taken from reference TRBV30 and TRBJ1-2, reads SQTIHQWPATLVQPVGSPLSLECTVEGTSNPNLYWYRQAAGRGLQLLFYSVGIGQISSEVPQNLSASRPQDRQFILSSKKLLLSDSGFYLCAWSERLDRGRGYGYTFGSGTRLTVV.

The V gene is TRBV28, the J gene TRBJ2-7; no firm D call. The V gene's germline CDR1 is MDHEN and CDR2 SYDVKM. The CDR3 is 11 residues long. Between the trimmed V and J ends, which lost 8 bases and 4 bases, there was a span of 9 bases. The CDR3 DNA reads TGTGCCAGCGCGTCGTTGTACGAGCAGTACTTC. It specifies CASASLYEQYF.

This chain links TRBV18 with TRBJ2-7; a weak D match, TRBD1 (6 bases). The CDR3 totals 13 residues. Germline V gene data show CDR1 as KGHSH and CDR2 as LQKENI. Trimming took 5 bases from V and 2 from J, leaving 10 bases between them. CDR3 DNA sequence: TGTGCCAGCTCAGGAACAGGGCCCTACGAGCAGTACTTC. Translating gives CASSGTGPYEQYF.

The CDR3 bases are TGTGCCAGCAGCTTAGGACGGGGCACAGATACGCAGTATTTT. Translating gives CASSLGRGTDTQYF. This rearrangement joins TRBV11-3 to TRBJ2-3; no clear D. This CDR3 comprises 14 residues. The germline V gene has CDR1 SGHNT and CDR2 YENEEA. Trimming shortened V by 1 base and J by 1 base, and 6 bases separated the two germline ends.

V and J are TRBV6-5 and TRBJ2-1; TRBD2 aligns across 9 bases. Germline V lookup: CDR1 MNHEY, CDR2 SVGAGI. The ends lost 2 bases at V and 9 bases at J; junction bases unmatched: 8. This CDR3 is 15 amino acids long. The CDR3, as DNA: TGTGCCAGCAGTTACAGGGGCGGGGGGGCCGGTGAGCAGTTCTTC. It encodes CASSYRGGGAGEQFF.

The sample holds a few counts of this clone. The chain uses TRBV11-2 and TRBJ2-7; 10 bases are a match to TRBD2. The CDR3 is 14 amino acids. With 3 bases clipped from V and 2 bases from J, the junction kept 1 base outside the gene matches. Germline V gives CDR1 SGHAT, CDR2 FQNNGV. CDR3 protein: CASSFTSGAYEQYF. The CDR3 DNA reads TGTGCCAGCAGCTTCACTAGCGGGGCCTACGAGCAGTACTTC.

This clone was counted only a few times. The rearrangement uses TRBV4-2 and TRBJ2-2, with TRBD2 matching over 7 bases. The CDR3 has 15 amino acids. Germline-derived CDR1 and CDR2 are LGHNA and YNFKEQ. V trimming: 0 bases; J trimming: 4 bases; junction bases outside the gene matches: 2. CDR3 nucleotides: TGTGCCAGCAGCCAAGATCCGGGAGGCACCGGGGAGCTGTTTTTT. Residues: CASSQDPGGTGELFF.

The chain is built from TRBV19 and TRBJ2-1; 10 bases agree with TRBD2. The germline V gene encodes CDR1 LNHDA and CDR2 SQIVND (reference sequence). Trimming took 5 bases from V and 3 from J; bases not matched to a gene: 7. This CDR3 has 16 residues. CDR3 amino acids: CASSFPSGGIYNEQFF. The CDR3 DNA is TGTGCCAGTAGTTTTCCTAGCGGGGGTATCTACAATGAGCAGTTCTTC. The full variable domain, in which reference TRBV19 and TRBJ2-1 provide the parts outside the CDR3, is DGGITQSPKYLFRKEGQNVTLSCEQNLNHDAMYWYRQDPGQGLRLIYYSQIVNDFQKGDIAEGYSVSREKKESFPLTVTSAQKNPTAFYLCASSFPSGGIYNEQFFGPGTRLTVL.